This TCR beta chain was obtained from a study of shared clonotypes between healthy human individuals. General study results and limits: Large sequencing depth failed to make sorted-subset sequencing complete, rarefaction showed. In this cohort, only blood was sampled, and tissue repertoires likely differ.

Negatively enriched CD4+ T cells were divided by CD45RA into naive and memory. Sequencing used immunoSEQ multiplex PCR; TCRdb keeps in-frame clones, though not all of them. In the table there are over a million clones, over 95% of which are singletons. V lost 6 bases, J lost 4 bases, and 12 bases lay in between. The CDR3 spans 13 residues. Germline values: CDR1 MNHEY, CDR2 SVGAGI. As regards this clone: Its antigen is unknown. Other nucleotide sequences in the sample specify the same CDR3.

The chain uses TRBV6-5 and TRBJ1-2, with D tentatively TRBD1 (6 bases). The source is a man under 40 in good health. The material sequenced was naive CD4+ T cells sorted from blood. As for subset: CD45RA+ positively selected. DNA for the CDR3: TGTGCCAGCAGCCCGACAGGCTCCTATGGCTACACCTTC. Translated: CASSPTGSYGYTF.